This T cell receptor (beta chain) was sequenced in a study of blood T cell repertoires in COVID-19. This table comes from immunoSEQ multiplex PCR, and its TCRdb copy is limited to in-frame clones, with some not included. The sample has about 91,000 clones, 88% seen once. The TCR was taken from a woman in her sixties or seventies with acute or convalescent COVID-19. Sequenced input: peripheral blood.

CDR3 in DNA: TGCGCCAGCAGCCATAGACAGGTCCCAACTAATGAAAAACTGTTTTTT. Protein: CASSHRQVPTNEKLFF. This chain joins TRBV4-1 and TRBJ1-4; D may be TRBD1 (6 bases). V was clipped by 3 bases and J by 0 bases, with 11 bases between them. CDR3 size: 16 residues. Germline lookup yields CDR1 MGHRA and CDR2 YSYEKL.